One T cell receptor beta chain is described in this entry. The sample originates from a study of T cell responses to AZD1222 COVID-19 vaccine. Study in general: Pooled together were second doses at about 4 or about 12 weeks.

Produced via immunoSEQ multiplex PCR; TCRdb's table is partial and in-frame only. There are some 99,000 clones in the sample; roughly nine tenths occur only once, and roughly 6.9% lies in the top ten. The sequence was obtained from an adult in good health. This material consisted of peripheral blood, taken on day 0 of AZD1222 vaccination.

DNA for the CDR3: TGTGCCAGCAGCCAAGATCTCGGACAGGGAAACACTGAAGCTTTCTTT. Translated: CASSQDLGQGNTEAFF. The genes are TRBV14 and TRBJ1-1, with 8 positions matching TRBD1. In germline, CDR1 is SGHDN, CDR2 FVKESK. The trim removed 0 bases at V and 2 bases at J, leaving 5 bases unmatched. This CDR3 comprises 16 residues.